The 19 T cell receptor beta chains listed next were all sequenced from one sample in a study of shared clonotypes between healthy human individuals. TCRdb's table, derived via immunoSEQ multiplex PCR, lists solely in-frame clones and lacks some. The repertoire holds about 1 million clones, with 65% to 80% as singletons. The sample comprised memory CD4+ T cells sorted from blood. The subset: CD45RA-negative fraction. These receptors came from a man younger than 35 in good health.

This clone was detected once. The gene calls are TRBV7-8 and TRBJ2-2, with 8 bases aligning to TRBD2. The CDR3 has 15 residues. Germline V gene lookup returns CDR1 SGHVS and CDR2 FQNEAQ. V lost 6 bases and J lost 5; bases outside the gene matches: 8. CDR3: CASSEAGGRTGELFF. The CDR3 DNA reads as TGTGCCAGCAGTGAGGCGGGAGGAAGGACCGGGGAGCTGTTTTTT. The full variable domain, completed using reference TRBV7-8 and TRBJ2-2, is GAGVSQSPRYKVAKRGQDVALRCDPISGHVSLFWYQQALGQGPEFLTYFQNEAQLDKSGLPSDRFFAERPEGSVSTLKIQRTQQEDSAVYLCASSEAGGRTGELFFGEGSRLTVL.

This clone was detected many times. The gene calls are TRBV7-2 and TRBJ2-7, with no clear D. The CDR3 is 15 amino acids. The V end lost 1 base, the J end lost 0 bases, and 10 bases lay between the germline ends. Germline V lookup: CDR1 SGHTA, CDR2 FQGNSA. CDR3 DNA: TGTGCCAGCAGCTTAGGGTGGGCGAGCTCCTACGAGCAGTACTTC. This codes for CASSLGWASSYEQYF.

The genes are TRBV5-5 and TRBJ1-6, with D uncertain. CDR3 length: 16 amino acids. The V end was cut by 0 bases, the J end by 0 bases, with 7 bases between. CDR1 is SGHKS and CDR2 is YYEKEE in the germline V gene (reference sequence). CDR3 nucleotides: TGTGCCAGCAGCTTGGGCAGGTTCTCCTATAATTCACCCCTCCACTTT. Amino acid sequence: CASSLGRFSYNSPLHF. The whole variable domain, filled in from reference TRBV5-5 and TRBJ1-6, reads DAGVTQSPTHLIKTRGQQVTLRCSPISGHKSVSWYQQVLGQGPQFIFQYYEKEERGRGNFPDRFSARQFPNYSSELNVNALLLGDSALYLCASSLGRFSYNSPLHFGNGTRLTVT.

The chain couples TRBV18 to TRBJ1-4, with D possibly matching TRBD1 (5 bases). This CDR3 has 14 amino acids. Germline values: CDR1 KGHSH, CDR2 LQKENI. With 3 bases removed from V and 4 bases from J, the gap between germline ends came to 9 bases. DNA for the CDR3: TGTGCCAGCTCACCCGGACACGATAATGAAAAACTGTTTTTT. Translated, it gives CASSPGHDNEKLFF.

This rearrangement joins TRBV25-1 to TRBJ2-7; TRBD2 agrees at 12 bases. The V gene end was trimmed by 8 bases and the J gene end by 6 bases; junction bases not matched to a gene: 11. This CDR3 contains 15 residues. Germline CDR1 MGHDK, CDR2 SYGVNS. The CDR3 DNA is TGTGCCAGCGGCACCCCCGGGACTAGCGGGCTCGAGCAGTACTTC. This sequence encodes CASGTPGTSGLEQYF.

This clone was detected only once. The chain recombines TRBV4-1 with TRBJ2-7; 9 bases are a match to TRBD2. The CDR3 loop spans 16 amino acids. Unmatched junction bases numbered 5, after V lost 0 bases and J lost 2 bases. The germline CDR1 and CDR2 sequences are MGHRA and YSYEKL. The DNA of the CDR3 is TGCGCCAGCAGCCAAGATCCCAGCGGGAGGCCCTACGAGCAGTACTTC. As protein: CASSQDPSGRPYEQYF.

Written as DNA, the CDR3 is TGTGCCAGCAGCTTACAGATACCGGGACAGGGAACAGATACGCAGTATTTT. Translation gives CASSLQIPGQGTDTQYF. The chain is built from TRBV5-5 and TRBJ2-3; TRBD1 aligns across 9 bases. The J segment lost 3 bases and the V segment lost 2 bases, leaving 10 bases of the junction unmatched. CDR3 length: 17 amino acids. Germline loops: CDR1 SGHKS, CDR2 YYEKEE (reference sequence).

The CDR3 protein is CAISVVQGGVGTEAFF. The CDR3 DNA is TGTGCCATCAGTGTCGTACAGGGTGGCGTTGGCACTGAAGCTTTCTTT. The chain carries TRBV10-3 and TRBJ1-1; tentatively, D is TRBD1 (6 bases). V lost 4 bases and J lost 4, with 19 bases in between. CDR3 length: 16 amino acids. The germline gives CDR1 ENHRY, CDR2 SYGVKD.

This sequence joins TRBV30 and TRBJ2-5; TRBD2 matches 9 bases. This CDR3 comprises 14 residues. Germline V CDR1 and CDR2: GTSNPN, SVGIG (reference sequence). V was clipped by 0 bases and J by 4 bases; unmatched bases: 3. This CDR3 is CAWSVRAGGETQYF. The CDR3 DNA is TGTGCCTGGAGTGTAAGAGCGGGGGGAGAGACCCAGTACTTC.

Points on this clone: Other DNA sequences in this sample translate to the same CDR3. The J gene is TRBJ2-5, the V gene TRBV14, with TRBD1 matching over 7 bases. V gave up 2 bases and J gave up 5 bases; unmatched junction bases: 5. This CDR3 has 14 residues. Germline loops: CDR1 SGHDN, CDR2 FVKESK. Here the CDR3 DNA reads TGTGCCAGCAGCCAACAAATACAGGGGGAGACCCAGTACTTC. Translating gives CASSQQIQGETQYF.

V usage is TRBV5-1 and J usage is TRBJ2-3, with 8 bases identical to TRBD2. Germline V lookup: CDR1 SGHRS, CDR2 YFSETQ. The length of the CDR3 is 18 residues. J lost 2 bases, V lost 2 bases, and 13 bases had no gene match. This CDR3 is CASSFRREAVSTTDTQYF. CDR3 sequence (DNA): TGCGCCAGCAGCTTTCGGCGGGAGGCCGTGTCCACCACAGATACGCAGTATTTT.

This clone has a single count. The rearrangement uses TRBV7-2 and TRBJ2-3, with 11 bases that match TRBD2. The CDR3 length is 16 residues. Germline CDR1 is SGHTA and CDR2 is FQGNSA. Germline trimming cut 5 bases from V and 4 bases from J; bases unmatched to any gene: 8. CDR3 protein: CASSTQLAGESDTQYF. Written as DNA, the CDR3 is TGTGCCAGCAGCACGCAACTAGCGGGAGAGTCAGATACGCAGTATTTT.

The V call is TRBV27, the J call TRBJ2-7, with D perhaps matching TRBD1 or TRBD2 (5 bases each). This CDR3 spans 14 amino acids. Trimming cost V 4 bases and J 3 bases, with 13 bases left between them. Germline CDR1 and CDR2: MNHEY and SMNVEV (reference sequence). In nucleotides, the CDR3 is TGTGCCAGCAGTTCGGGGAGACAGCTCTACGAGCAGTACTTC. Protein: CASSSGRQLYEQYF.

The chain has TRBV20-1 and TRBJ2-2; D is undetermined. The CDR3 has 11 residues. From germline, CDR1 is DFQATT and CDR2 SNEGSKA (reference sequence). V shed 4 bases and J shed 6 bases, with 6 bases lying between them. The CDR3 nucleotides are TGCAGTGCTATACAAGCCGGGGAGCTGTTTTTT. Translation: CSAIQAGELFF.

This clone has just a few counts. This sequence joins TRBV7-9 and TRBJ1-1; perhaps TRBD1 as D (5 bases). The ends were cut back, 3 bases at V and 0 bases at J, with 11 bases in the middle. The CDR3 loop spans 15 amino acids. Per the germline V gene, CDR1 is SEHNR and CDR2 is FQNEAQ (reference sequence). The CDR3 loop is CASSLRGGVNTEAFF. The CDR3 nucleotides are TGTGCCAGCAGCTTGCGAGGAGGGGTGAACACTGAAGCTTTCTTT.

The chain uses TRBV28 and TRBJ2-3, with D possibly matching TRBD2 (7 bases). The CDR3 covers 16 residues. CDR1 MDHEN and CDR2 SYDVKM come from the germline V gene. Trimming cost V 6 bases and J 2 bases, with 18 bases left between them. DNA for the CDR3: TGTGCCAGCAGCACGAGAGGGGGGGGGATCACAGATACGCAGTATTTT. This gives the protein CASSTRGGGITDTQYF.

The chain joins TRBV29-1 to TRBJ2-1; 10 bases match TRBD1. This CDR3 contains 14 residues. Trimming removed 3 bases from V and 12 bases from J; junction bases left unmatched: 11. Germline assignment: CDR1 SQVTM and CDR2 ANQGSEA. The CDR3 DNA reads TGCAGCGTTGAGGGACAGGGGCAACATCGGGGGCAGTTCTTC. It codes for CSVEGQGQHRGQFF.

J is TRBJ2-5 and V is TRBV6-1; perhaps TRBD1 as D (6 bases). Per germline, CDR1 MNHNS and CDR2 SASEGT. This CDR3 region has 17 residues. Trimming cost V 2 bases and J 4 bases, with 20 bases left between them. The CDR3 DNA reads TGTGCCAGCAGTGAAAGCGGACAGCTGCCCTGGGGAGAGACCCAGTACTTC. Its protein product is CASSESGQLPWGETQYF.

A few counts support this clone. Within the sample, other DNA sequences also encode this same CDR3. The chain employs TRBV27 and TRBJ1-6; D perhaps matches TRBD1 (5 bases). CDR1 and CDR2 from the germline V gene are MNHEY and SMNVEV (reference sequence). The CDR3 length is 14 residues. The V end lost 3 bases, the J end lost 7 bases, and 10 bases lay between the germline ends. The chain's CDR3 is CASSFGARNSPLHF. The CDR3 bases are TGTGCCAGCAGTTTCGGGGCTAGGAATTCACCCCTCCACTTT.